These 10 T cell receptor beta chains were sequenced from one sample in a study of shared clonotypes between healthy human individuals. TCRdb's copy holds only in-frame clones and misses some; the assay was immunoSEQ multiplex PCR. The sample contains over a million clones, approximately 97% of which appear only once. Sequencing was performed on naive CD4+ T cells sorted from blood. As for subset: CD45RA+ positively selected. The receptor source for this set is a man younger than 40 in good health.

The J gene is TRBJ1-2, the V gene TRBV28, with TRBD1 matching 7 bases. This CDR3 comprises 19 residues. V dropped 7 bases and J dropped 8; count of bases not matched to a gene: 28. Germline V gene lookup returns CDR1 MDHEN and CDR2 SYDVKM. CDR3 sequence (DNA): TGTGCCAGCACTCACAATGGGGAAACAGGGGTCGGCCTATCGGGAGGCTACACCTTC. Amino acids: CASTHNGETGVGLSGGYTF.

The chain joins TRBV7-6 to TRBJ1-1; 7 bases map to TRBD1. V lost 3 bases and J lost 5; bases outside the gene matches: 12. Germline V CDR1 and CDR2: SGHVS, FNYEAQ. The CDR3 is made up of 16 amino acids. The CDR3 loop reads CASSFSPGGARTEAFF. The CDR3 DNA is TGTGCCAGCAGCTTTTCGCCAGGGGGTGCGAGGACTGAAGCTTTCTTT.

This rearrangement joins TRBV13 to TRBJ2-3, with D hard to call. V was trimmed by 1 base and J by 0 bases, leaving 5 bases between them. The CDR3 is 14 residues long. Germline assignment: CDR1 PRHDT and CDR2 FYEKMQ (reference sequence). CDR3 nucleotides: TGTGCCAGCAGCTTAGATAGGAGCACAGATACGCAGTATTTT. Protein product: CASSLDRSTDTQYF. The full variable domain, rest sourced from reference TRBV13 and TRBJ2-3, is AAGVIQSPRHLIKEKRETATLKCYPIPRHDTVYWYQQGPGQDPQFLISFYEKMQSDKGSIPDRFSAQQFSDYHSELNMSSLELGDSALYFCASSLDRSTDTQYFGPGTRLTVL.

The J gene is TRBJ1-2, the V gene TRBV27; D unclear. V was shortened by 5 bases and J by 2 bases, with 18 bases between the two germline ends. This CDR3 comprises 16 residues. CDR1 and CDR2 from the germline V gene are MNHEY and SMNVEV (reference sequence). The CDR3 DNA reads TGTGCCAGCAGTCCGTGGATTCCTAGTGAGAACTATGGCTACACCTTC. This sequence encodes CASSPWIPSENYGYTF.

This chain joins TRBV5-1 and TRBJ2-5; unclear D gene. The CDR3 contains 14 residues. Trimming took off 0 bases at V and 4 bases at J, with 10 bases between the two ends. Per germline, CDR1 SGHRS and CDR2 YFSETQ. The CDR3 bases are TGCGCCAGCAGCTTGGGGGGATATGGAGAGACCCAGTACTTC. It yields the protein CASSLGGYGETQYF. Looking up the rest from reference TRBV5-1 and TRBJ2-5 gives the full variable domain: KAGVTQTPRYLIKTRGQQVTLSCSPISGHRSVSWYQQTPGQGLQFLFEYFSETQRNKGNFPGRFSGRQFSNSRSEMNVSTLELGDSALYLCASSLGGYGETQYFGPGTRLLVL.

The gene calls are TRBV10-1 and TRBJ2-5; 7 bases agree with TRBD1. V lost 5 bases and J lost 3; bases outside the gene matches: 3. This CDR3 contains 13 residues. CDR1 and CDR2 from the germline V gene are WNHNN and SYGVQD (reference sequence). CDR3 coding DNA: TGCGCCAGCAGTCGGGACAGAGAAGAGACCCAGTACTTC. It encodes CASSRDREETQYF.

The CDR3 loop reads CASSSHSNQGTEAFF. For the CDR3, the DNA is TGTGCCAGCAGTTCCCACAGCAACCAAGGCACTGAAGCTTTCTTT. The chain recombines TRBV27 with TRBJ1-1; D unresolved. V lost 4 bases, J lost 4 bases, and 16 bases lay in between. In germline, CDR1 is MNHEY, CDR2 SMNVEV (reference sequence). CDR3 length equals 15 residues.

The chain uses TRBV28 and TRBJ2-1; D remains unclear. The CDR3 loop spans 18 amino acids. The germline V gene has CDR1 MDHEN and CDR2 SYDVKM. V dropped 2 bases and J dropped 4 bases, with 21 bases sitting between them. CDR3 DNA: TGTGCCAGCAGTTTACCGGCCTTGGGAACGAAACCGTACAATGAGCAGTTCTTC. Residues: CASSLPALGTKPYNEQFF.

As concerns this clone: This same CDR3 is encoded by further DNA sequences in the sample. The J gene is TRBJ2-3, the V gene TRBV7-2, with D unresolved. Trimming left V 8 bases short and J 4 bases short, with 10 bases between. Germline CDR1 is SGHTA and CDR2 is FQGNSA. The CDR3 spans 12 residues. The DNA for the CDR3 is TGTGCCAGCTCGCGCGACTCAGATACGCAGTATTTT. It specifies CASSRDSDTQYF.

The V gene is TRBV18, the J gene TRBJ2-1; tentative D call: TRBD1 (6 bases). V was shortened by 1 base and J by 10 bases, with 17 bases between the two germline ends. This CDR3 is 15 amino acids long. From germline, CDR1 is KGHSH and CDR2 LQKENI. The CDR3 loop is CASSPLPGVPPEQFF. As DNA, the CDR3 is TGTGCCAGCTCACCACTACCAGGGGTGCCCCCCGAGCAGTTCTTC. The full variable domain, its missing parts supplied by reference TRBV18 and TRBJ2-1, is NAGVMQNPRHLVRRRGQEARLRCSPMKGHSHVYWYRQLPEEGLKFMVYLQKENIIDESGMPKERFSAEFPKEGPSILRIQQVVRGDSAAYFCASSPLPGVPPEQFFGPGTRLTVL.